The entry that follows covers one T cell receptor (beta chain) sequence. The CDR3 is 16 amino acids. Between the trimmed V and J ends, which lost 5 bases and 2 bases, there was a span of 18 bases. CDR1 is LNHDA and CDR2 is SQIVND in the germline V gene (reference sequence). This sample was included in a study of control samples from healthy donors and cancer patients. Profiled with immunoSEQ multiplex PCR; TCRdb holds only in-frame clones, not every one. The profile shows about 58,000 clones, roughly 92% of them singletons. Material for sequencing was blood. V and J are TRBV19 and TRBJ1-2, with D possibly being TRBD1 (6 bases). The receptor was derived from a man aged 30 to 45 in good health. CDR3 coding DNA: TGTGCCAGTAGTCTCCTAACAGGGTCAAGGAACTATGGCTACACCTTC. Its translation is CASSLLTGSRNYGYTF.